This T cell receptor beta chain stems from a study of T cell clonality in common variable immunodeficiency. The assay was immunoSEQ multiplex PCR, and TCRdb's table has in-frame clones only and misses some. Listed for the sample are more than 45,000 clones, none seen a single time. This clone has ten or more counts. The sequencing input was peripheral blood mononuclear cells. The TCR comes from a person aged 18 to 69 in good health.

CDR3 loop: CSAAGTHRLFF. The part of the CDR3 DNA that was read is TGCAGTGCGGCCGGGACACATCGA. V and J are TRBV20-1 and TRBJ1-4, with a tentative D call TRBD1 (6 bases). The CDR3 end falls 3 residues outside the read, so it is completed with the germline J gene. The CDR3 totals 11 residues. Germline V gives CDR1 DFQATT, CDR2 SNEGSKA (reference sequence).